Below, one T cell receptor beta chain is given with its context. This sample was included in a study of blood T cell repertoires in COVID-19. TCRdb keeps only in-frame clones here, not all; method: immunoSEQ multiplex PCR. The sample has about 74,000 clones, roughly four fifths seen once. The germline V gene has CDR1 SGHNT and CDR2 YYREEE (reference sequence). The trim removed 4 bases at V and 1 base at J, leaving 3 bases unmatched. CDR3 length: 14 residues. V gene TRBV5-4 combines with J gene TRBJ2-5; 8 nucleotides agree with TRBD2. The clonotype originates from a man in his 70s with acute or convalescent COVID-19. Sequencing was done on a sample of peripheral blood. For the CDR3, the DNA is TGTGCCAGCAGCCTAACTAGCGGCCAAGAGACCCAGTACTTC. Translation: CASSLTSGQETQYF.